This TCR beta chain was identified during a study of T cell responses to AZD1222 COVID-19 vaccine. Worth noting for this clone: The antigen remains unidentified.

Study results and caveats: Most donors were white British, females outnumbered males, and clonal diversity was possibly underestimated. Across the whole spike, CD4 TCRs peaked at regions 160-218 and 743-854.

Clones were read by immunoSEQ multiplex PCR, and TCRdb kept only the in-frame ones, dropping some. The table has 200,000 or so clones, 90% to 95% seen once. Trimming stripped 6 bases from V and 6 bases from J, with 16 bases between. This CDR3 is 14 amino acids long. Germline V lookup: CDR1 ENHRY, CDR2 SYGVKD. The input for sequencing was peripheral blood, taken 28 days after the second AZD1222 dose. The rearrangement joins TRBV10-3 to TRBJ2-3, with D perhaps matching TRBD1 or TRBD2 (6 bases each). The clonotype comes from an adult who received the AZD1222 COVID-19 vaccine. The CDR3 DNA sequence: TGTGCCATCAGCTCCGGGGGCGGAAGCGATACGCAGTATTTT. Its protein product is CAISSGGGSDTQYF.